Detailed here is one TCR beta chain. Authors' data handling: For nucleated cells, counts were estimated from reference gene primer amplification. Sequenced by immunoSEQ multiplex PCR; TCRdb stores in-frame clones only, minus some. V and J calls and clone size come straight from that table; D and trimming were deduced from the DNA. This table has about 380,000 clones, 85% appearing once. This sample was included in a study of blood T cell repertoires in COVID-19. Study details: The samples span acute and convalescent COVID-19 from the United States, Italy and Spain. From T cells, B-cell-depleted T cells, or PBMCs came the material, which was cDNA or gDNA.

The germline gives CDR1 SGDLS, CDR2 YYNGEE. Trimming removed 4 bases from V and 3 bases from J; junction bases left unmatched: 15. CDR3 length: 18 amino acids. Sequencing was carried out using peripheral blood. The receptor was isolated from a woman between 18 and 29 years old with acute or convalescent COVID-19. The chain employs TRBV9 and TRBJ2-3; 9 nucleotides match TRBD2. CDR3 residues: CASSPSWASGKGTDTQYF. The CDR3 nucleotides are TGTGCCAGCAGCCCCTCGTGGGCTAGCGGGAAAGGGACAGATACGCAGTATTTT.